A selection of T cell receptor beta chains follows, all from one sample in a study of T cell changes during pregnancy in multiple sclerosis. The table came from immunoSEQ multiplex PCR; TCRdb's copy has only in-frame clones and leaves some out. This table holds tens of thousands of clones, approximately 90% found once. This specimen was CD4+ T cells from peripheral blood mononuclear cells, taken in the second trimester of pregnancy. These TCRs come from a female donor in good health, enrolled as a control in a pregnancy study. Each CDR3 is given with its conserved first and last residue. D genes are given only for firm matches. Rows may omit the clone size; those that give it use once, few, many or a size class.

.	.	TRBV28	TRBJ2-3	CASSLTGSTDTQYF	TGTGCCAGCAGTTTAACCGGGAGTACAGATACGCAGTATTTT
.	.	TRBV5-1	TRBJ2-2	CASSLVTDTGELFF	TGCGCCAGCAGCTTGGTAACAGACACCGGGGAGCTGTTTTTT
TRBD2	.	TRBV9	TRBJ2-1	CASSTSGAGNEQFF	TGTGCCAGCAGCACCAGCGGGGCCGGGAATGAGCAGTTCTTC
.	few	TRBV19	TRBJ1-1	CASMGGGSEAFF	TGTGCCAGTATGGGGGGAGGTTCTGAAGCTTTCTTT
TRBD1	.	TRBV19	TRBJ1-1	CASSVPGGVGTEAFF	TGTGCCAGTAGTGTCCCAGGGGGCGTGGGCACTGAAGCTTTCTTT
TRBD1	.	TRBV27	TRBJ1-6	CASRGQDRSPLHF	TGTGCCAGCAGAGGACAGGATAGGTCACCCCTCCACTTT
TRBD1	.	TRBV5-6	TRBJ2-2	CASSLPDRTNTGELFF	TGTGCCAGCAGCTTGCCGGACAGGACGAACACCGGGGAGCTGTTTTTT
.	.	TRBV5-1	TRBJ1-4	CASSLDRPTNEKLFF	TGCGCCAGCAGCTTGGACAGACCAACTAATGAAAAACTGTTTTTT
TRBD1	.	TRBV5-1	TRBJ2-2	CASSDRGLNTGELFF	TGCGCCAGCAGCGACAGGGGTCTCAACACCGGGGAGCTGTTTTTT
.	.	TRBV29-1	TRBJ1-1	CSVWTVFRAFF	TGCAGCGTTTGGACAGTTTTTCGGGCTTTCTTT
.	few	TRBV4-3	TRBJ1-5	CASSQEPRNQPQHF	TGCGCCAGCAGCCAAGAACCCAGAAATCAGCCCCAGCATTTT
.	.	TRBV5-4	TRBJ2-2	CASTGPGELFF	TGTGCCAGCACGGGTCCCGGGGAGCTGTTTTTT
.	once	TRBV7-3	TRBJ2-3	CASSLGQRTDTQYF	TGTGCCAGCAGCTTAGGACAGCGCACAGATACGCAGTATTTT
.	.	TRBV5-1	TRBJ1-4	CASSPRGTNEKLFF	TGCGCCAGCAGCCCGAGAGGGACTAATGAAAAACTGTTTTTT
.	.	TRBV14	TRBJ1-2	CASSQVWEWGYTF	TGTGCCAGCAGCCAAGTTTGGGAGTGGGGCTACACCTTC
.	.	TRBV27	TRBJ2-5	CASRSTGRPTKQYF	TGTGCCAGCAGGTCGACTGGTCGTCCTACGAAGCAGTACTTC
.	.	TRBV19	TRBJ2-3	CASRIGGGDTQYF	TGTGCCAGTAGAATTGGGGGCGGAGATACGCAGTATTTT
TRBD1	.	TRBV4-2	TRBJ2-7	CASSQDRDRGTYEQYF	TGTGCCAGCAGCCAAGATCGGGACAGGGGGACCTACGAGCAGTACTTC
.	once	TRBV5-6	TRBJ2-1	CASSHGTGNEQFF	TGTGCCAGCAGCCACGGGACTGGCAATGAGCAGTTCTTC
TRBD1	.	TRBV4-2	TRBJ1-6	CASSQSGTENSPLHF	TGTGCCAGCAGCCAATCAGGGACAGAAAATTCACCCCTCCACTTT
.	.	TRBV27	TRBJ1-6	CASSFTSSPLHF	TGTGCCAGCAGTTTTACGAGTTCACCCCTCCACTTT
.	.	TRBV7-2	TRBJ1-2	CASSLGQPPYGYTF	TGTGCCAGCAGCTTAGGACAGCCCCCCTATGGCTACACCTTC
.	.	TRBV7-9	TRBJ2-1	CASSLRAEAGTGEQFF	TGTGCCAGCAGCTTAAGGGCTGAAGCGGGCACGGGTGAGCAGTTCTTC
.	.	TRBV4-3	TRBJ1-2	CASSPKPGGYGYTF	TGCGCCAGCAGCCCTAAGCCGGGAGGCTATGGCTACACCTTC
.	.	TRBV11-2	TRBJ1-1	CASSLARDGEAFF	TGTGCCAGCAGCTTAGCGCGGGACGGTGAAGCTTTCTTT
.	.	TRBV6-5	TRBJ1-1	CASRETGRDTEAFF	TGTGCCAGCAGAGAAACAGGGAGGGACACTGAAGCTTTCTTT
TRBD1	once	TRBV6-4	TRBJ2-7	CASSPTGKSSEQYF	TGTGCCAGCAGCCCGACAGGGAAGAGCTCTGAGCAGTACTTC
.	.	TRBV6-5	TRBJ1-5	CASSSDNYSNQPQHF	TGTGCCAGCAGTTCCGACAATTATAGCAATCAGCCCCAGCATTTT
TRBD1	once	TRBV5-6	TRBJ2-7	CASRGGQGPGYEQYF	TGTGCCAGCAGGGGGGGACAGGGACCAGGCTACGAGCAGTACTTC
.	.	TRBV18	TRBJ2-3	CASSPGRGTDTQYF	TGTGCCAGCTCACCGGGTAGGGGGACAGATACGCAGTATTTT
TRBD2	once	TRBV4-1	TRBJ2-3	CASSQDRLAGGDTQYF	TGCGCCAGCAGCCAAGATAGACTAGCGGGGGGGGATACGCAGTATTTT
TRBD1	.	TRBV10-3	TRBJ2-2	CAISESMRRGLRITGELFF	TGTGCCATCAGTGAGTCGATGAGAAGGGGGCTTCGAATCACCGGGGAGCTGTTTTTT
TRBD2	.	TRBV2	TRBJ2-2	CASTGLAGGGGELFF	TGTGCCAGCACGGGACTAGCGGGGGGCGGTGGGGAGCTGTTTTTT
TRBD1	.	TRBV7-6	TRBJ2-7	CASSSSNSGTGRREQYF	TGTGCCAGCAGCTCGTCAAATTCCGGGACAGGGAGGCGCGAGCAGTACTTC
.	.	TRBV28	TRBJ1-5	CASSSHGGVSNQPQHF	TGTGCCAGCAGTTCCCACGGGGGTGTAAGCAATCAGCCCCAGCATTTT
.	.	TRBV7-9	TRBJ2-3	CASSLGQGGTDTQYF	TGTGCCAGCAGCTTAGGGCAGGGGGGTACAGATACGCAGTATTTT
TRBD1	.	TRBV19	TRBJ2-3	CASSKTSTGGSSTDTQYF	TGTGCCAGTAGTAAAACTTCCACAGGGGGTTCTAGCACAGATACGCAGTATTTT
TRBD1	.	TRBV7-8	TRBJ2-7	CASSIRQGQEQYF	TGTGCCAGCAGTATCAGACAGGGTCAAGAGCAGTACTTC
.	once	TRBV7-9	TRBJ1-1	CASSLEADSEAFF	TGTGCCAGCAGCTTAGAGGCAGACTCTGAAGCTTTCTTT
.	.	TRBV5-4	TRBJ2-1	CASTNWNEQFF	TGTGCCAGCACTAACTGGAATGAGCAGTTCTTC